What follows is one T cell receptor beta chain and its context. The data originate from a study of blood T cell repertoires in COVID-19. Individuals aged 18 to 89 years were recruited from roughly 23 US areas. Participants reported their clinical history, and cohort assignment relied on those reports. This table comes from immunoSEQ multiplex PCR, and its TCRdb copy is limited to in-frame clones, with some not included. The data contain 200,000 to 250,000 clones, 83% of them singletons. Trimming took 3 bases from V and 7 from J, leaving 13 bases between them. There are 13 residues in the CDR3. The TCR comes from a woman aged 50 to 60 who had been exposed to COVID-19. Material: PBMCs or T cells enriched from blood (not recorded which). This sequence joins TRBV12-3 or TRBV12-4 and TRBJ2-7; maybe TRBD1 (5 bases). The CDR3 region has the DNA TGTGCCAGCAGTTTGACAGCGATTCAAGAGCAGTACTTC. This sequence encodes CASSLTAIQEQYF.